This is a list of T cell receptor beta chains from one sample in a study of T cell responses to AZD1222 COVID-19 vaccine. Profiled with immunoSEQ multiplex PCR; TCRdb holds only in-frame clones, not every one. Counted here are about 120,000 clones, over 75% occurring once; the ten biggest clones make up more than 3%. Sequencing used peripheral blood, obtained on day 0 of MenACWY control vaccination. The source is an adult in good health. Each CDR3 is given with its conserved first and last residue.

>15|TRBJ1-2|TRBV7-9
CASSAGGTGSKGYTF
>14|TRBJ1-5|TRBV6-5
CASSQAGNNQPQHF
>12|TRBJ1-2|TRBV12-3/TRBV12-4
CASTNTGGGYTF
>19|TRBJ1-6|TRBV10-3
CAISESGGPGDSYNSPLHF
>17|TRBJ2-2|TRBV7-3
CASSQIVGTPNTGELFF
>12|TRBJ2-7|TRBV7-2
CASSFGRYEQYF
>15|TRBJ1-2|TRBV2
CASSEARGGSYGYTF
>15|TRBJ2-5|TRBV3-1/TRBV3-2
CASSQDTGAQETQYF
>14|TRBJ2-7|TRBV10-3
CAIRPGQGSYEQYF
>14|TRBJ1-6|TRBV5-1
CASRPDRGNSPLHF
>14|TRBJ1-5|TRBV6-5
CASSLDSSNQPQHF
>14|TRBJ2-2|TRBV5-1
CASSLAVDSGELFF
>15|TRBJ2-5|TRBV7-9
CASSLVVAGEETQYF
>15|TRBJ2-7|TRBV5-5
CASSLGLSPSYEQYF